Listed below are T cell receptor beta chains from one sample, sequenced in a study of T cells in Graves' hyperthyroidism and ophthalmopathy. TCRdb reprocessed the multiplex PCR reads via MiXCR and lists one record per CDR3 protein. The sample contains 550,000 to 650,000 distinct CDR3 sequences, about 15% of which appear only once. Sequenced material: blood. The receptors were gathered from a woman aged 25 to 39 with Graves' hyperthyroidism that later progressed to Graves' ophthalmopathy. Both conserved end residues are part of each CDR3. The D gene is left open where the match is weak. A row's size may be missing; if present it is once, few, many or a size class.

J gene: TRBJ2-1; V gene: TRBV4-2; clone size: few; D gene: TRBD2; CDR3 DNA: TGTGCCAGCAGCCAAGGAGGGACTAGCGGGAGGAGGGGCGATGAGCAGTTCTTC; CDR3 protein: CASSQGGTSGRRGDEQFF
J gene: TRBJ1-2; V gene: TRBV4-1; clone size: NA; D gene: TRBD1; CDR3 DNA: TGCGCCAGCAACCCCCGACAGGGCGACTATGGCTACACCTTC; CDR3 protein: CASNPRQGDYGYTF
J gene: TRBJ2-1; V gene: TRBV18; clone size: many; D gene: TRBD2; CDR3 DNA: TGTGCCAGCTCACTTAGGACTAGCGGGAGAACCTACAATGAGCAGTTCTTC; CDR3 protein: CASSLRTSGRTYNEQFF
J gene: TRBJ2-6; V gene: TRBV5-5; clone size: NA; D gene: TRBD2; CDR3 DNA: TGTGCCAGCAACCCCGGGATAGCGGGAAGCTCTGGGGCCAACGTCCTGACTTTC; CDR3 protein: CASNPGIAGSSGANVLTF
J gene: TRBJ1-2; V gene: TRBV19; clone size: many; D gene: TRBD1; CDR3 DNA: TGTGCCAGTAGTAAGGACAGGGGCTATGGCTACACCTTC; CDR3 protein: CASSKDRGYGYTF
J gene: TRBJ2-7; V gene: TRBV29-1; clone size: many; D gene: TRBD1; CDR3 DNA: TGCAGCGTCTTGGGGACAGGGGGCTACGAGCAGTACTTC; CDR3 protein: CSVLGTGGYEQYF
J gene: TRBJ1-1; V gene: TRBV4-1; clone size: few; D gene: NA; CDR3 DNA: TGCGCCAGCAGCCAAGAAGAGATAACCACTGAAGCTTTCTTT; CDR3 protein: CASSQEEITTEAFF
J gene: TRBJ2-3; V gene: TRBV12-3/TRBV12-4; clone size: many; D gene: TRBD1; CDR3 DNA: TGTGCCAGCAGCCGAACGGGACAGGGGACAGGCACAGATACGCAGTATTTT; CDR3 protein: CASSRTGQGTGTDTQYF
J gene: TRBJ2-1; V gene: TRBV11-3; clone size: many; D gene: TRBD1; CDR3 DNA: TGTGCCAGCAGCTTAGGAGTCGGCAGGGGGTACAATGAGCAGTTCTTC; CDR3 protein: CASSLGVGRGYNEQFF
J gene: TRBJ1-5; V gene: TRBV11-2; clone size: many; D gene: NA; CDR3 DNA: TGTGCCAGCAGCTTAGCGTCGGGAACTAATCAGCCCCAGCATTTT; CDR3 protein: CASSLASGTNQPQHF
J gene: TRBJ1-2; V gene: TRBV11-2; clone size: many; D gene: NA; CDR3 DNA: TGTGCCAGCAGCTTAAATGCCGGTCCTTTCCGAACTGATTATGGCTACACCTTC; CDR3 protein: CASSLNAGPFRTDYGYTF
J gene: TRBJ1-1; V gene: TRBV19; clone size: many; D gene: NA; CDR3 DNA: TGTGCCAGTAGCGGGGGGCAGCCGAACACTGAAGCTTTCTTT; CDR3 protein: CASSGGQPNTEAFF
J gene: TRBJ1-3; V gene: TRBV4-1; clone size: NA; D gene: TRBD1; CDR3 DNA: TGCGCCAGCAGCAGGGACAGGGACTCTGGAAACACCATATATTTT; CDR3 protein: CASSRDRDSGNTIYF
J gene: TRBJ2-7; V gene: TRBV12-5; clone size: many; D gene: TRBD1; CDR3 DNA: TGTGCTAGTGGTTCAACCGGACAGGGGAGTAAGTCCTACGAGCAGTACTTC; CDR3 protein: CASGSTGQGSKSYEQYF